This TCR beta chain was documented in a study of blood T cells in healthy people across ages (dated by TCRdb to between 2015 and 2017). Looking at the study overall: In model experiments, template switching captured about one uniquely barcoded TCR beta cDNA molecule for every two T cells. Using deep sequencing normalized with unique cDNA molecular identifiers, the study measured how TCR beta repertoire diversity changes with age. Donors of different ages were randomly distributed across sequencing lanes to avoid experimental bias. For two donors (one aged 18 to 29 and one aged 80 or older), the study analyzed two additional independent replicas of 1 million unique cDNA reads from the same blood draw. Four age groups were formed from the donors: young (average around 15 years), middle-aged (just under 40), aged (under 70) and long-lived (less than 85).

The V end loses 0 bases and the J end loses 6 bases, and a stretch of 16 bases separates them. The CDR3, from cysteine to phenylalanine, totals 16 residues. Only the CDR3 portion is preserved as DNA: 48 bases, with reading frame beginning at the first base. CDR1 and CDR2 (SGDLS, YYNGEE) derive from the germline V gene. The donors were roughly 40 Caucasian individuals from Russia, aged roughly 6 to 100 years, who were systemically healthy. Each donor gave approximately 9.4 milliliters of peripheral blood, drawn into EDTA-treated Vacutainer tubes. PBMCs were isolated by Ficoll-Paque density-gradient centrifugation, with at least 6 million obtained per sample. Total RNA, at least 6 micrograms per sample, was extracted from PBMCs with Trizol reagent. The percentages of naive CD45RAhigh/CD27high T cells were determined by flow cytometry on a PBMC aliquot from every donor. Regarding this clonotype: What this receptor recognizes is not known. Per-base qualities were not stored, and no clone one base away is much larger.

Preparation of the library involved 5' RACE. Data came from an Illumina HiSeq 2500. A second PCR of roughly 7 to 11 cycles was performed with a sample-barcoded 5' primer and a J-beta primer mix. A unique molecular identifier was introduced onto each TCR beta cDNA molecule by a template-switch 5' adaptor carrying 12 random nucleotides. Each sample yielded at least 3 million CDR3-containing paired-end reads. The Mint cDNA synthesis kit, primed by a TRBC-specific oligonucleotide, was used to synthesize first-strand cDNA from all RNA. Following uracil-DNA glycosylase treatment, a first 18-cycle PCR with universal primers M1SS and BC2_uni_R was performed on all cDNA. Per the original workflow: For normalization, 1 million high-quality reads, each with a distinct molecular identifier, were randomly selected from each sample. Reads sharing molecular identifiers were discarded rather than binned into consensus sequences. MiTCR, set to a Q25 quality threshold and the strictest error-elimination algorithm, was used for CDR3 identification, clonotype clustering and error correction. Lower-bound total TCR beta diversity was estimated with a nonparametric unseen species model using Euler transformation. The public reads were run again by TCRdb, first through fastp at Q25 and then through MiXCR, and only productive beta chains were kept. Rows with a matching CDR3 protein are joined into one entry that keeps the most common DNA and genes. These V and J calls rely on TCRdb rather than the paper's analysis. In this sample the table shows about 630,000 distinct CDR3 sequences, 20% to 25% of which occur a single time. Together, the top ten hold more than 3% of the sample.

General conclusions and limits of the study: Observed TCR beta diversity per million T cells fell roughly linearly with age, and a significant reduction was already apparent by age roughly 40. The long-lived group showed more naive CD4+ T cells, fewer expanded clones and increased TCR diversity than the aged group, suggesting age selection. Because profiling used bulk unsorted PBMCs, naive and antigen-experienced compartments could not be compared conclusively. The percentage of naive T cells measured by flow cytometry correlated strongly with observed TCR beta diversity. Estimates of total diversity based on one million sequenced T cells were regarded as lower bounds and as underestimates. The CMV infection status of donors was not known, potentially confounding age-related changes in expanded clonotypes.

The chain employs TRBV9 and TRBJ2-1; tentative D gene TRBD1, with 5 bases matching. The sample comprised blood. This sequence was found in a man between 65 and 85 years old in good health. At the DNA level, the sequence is TGTGCCAGCAGCGTAGAAGATGGTGTCAGGGCCAATGAGCAGTTCTTC. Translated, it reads CASSVEDGVRANEQFF. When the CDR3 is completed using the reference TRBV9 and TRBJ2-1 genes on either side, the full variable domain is DSGVTQTPKHLITATGQRVTLRCSPRSGDLSVYWYQQSLDQGLQFLIQYYNGEERAKGNILERFSAQQFPDLHSELNLSSLELGDSALYFCASSVEDGVRANEQFFGPGTRLTVL.